These T cell receptor beta chains were read from a single sample in a study of vaccination effects on CD4 cells after COVID-19. Clones were read by immunoSEQ multiplex PCR, and TCRdb kept only the in-frame ones, dropping some. The sample contains roughly 59,000 clones, just under 80% of which appear only once. Their antigens are not known. The sample consisted of CD4+ T cells from PBMCs cultured with HCoV-OC43 spike peptides, taken after COVID-19 vaccination. The receptors derive from a human donor who received a COVID-19 vaccine. Each CDR3 is given with its conserved first and last residue. The D gene is left open where the match is weak. Clone size is shown for a subset of rows, as once, few, many or a class of expanded clone.

j_gene: TRBJ1-1; v_gene: TRBV12-3/TRBV12-4; d_gene: .; abundance: .; CDR3nt: TGTGCCAGCAGTCCCAGGAAGGACACTGAAGCTTTCTTT; CDR3aa: CASSPRKDTEAFF
j_gene: TRBJ2-5; v_gene: TRBV6-2/TRBV6-3; d_gene: .; abundance: .; CDR3nt: TGTGCCAGCAGTTCCCTAACTAGCCCGGGAGAGACCCAGTACTTC; CDR3aa: CASSSLTSPGETQYF
j_gene: TRBJ2-3; v_gene: TRBV29-1; d_gene: .; abundance: .; CDR3nt: TGCAGCGTTGTCAAGTCCGGGGGGCTAAGTCCAGATACGCAGTATTTT; CDR3aa: CSVVKSGGLSPDTQYF
j_gene: TRBJ2-3; v_gene: TRBV5-1; d_gene: .; abundance: once; CDR3nt: TGCGCCAGCAGCCCAGAGGTAGCGAGCACAGATACGCAGTATTTT; CDR3aa: CASSPEVASTDTQYF
j_gene: TRBJ1-2; v_gene: TRBV4-2; d_gene: .; abundance: .; CDR3nt: TGTGCCAGCAGCCAATCTAGTCTAGCTAACTATGGCTACACCTTC; CDR3aa: CASSQSSLANYGYTF
j_gene: TRBJ1-2; v_gene: TRBV7-8; d_gene: TRBD1; abundance: .; CDR3nt: TGTGCCAGCAGCTCTATCGGGACAGGGCGGCACGGCTACACCTTC; CDR3aa: CASSSIGTGRHGYTF
j_gene: TRBJ2-1; v_gene: TRBV9; d_gene: TRBD1; abundance: few; CDR3nt: TGTGCCAGCAGCGCCCGACAGGGCCAACTATACAATGAGCAGTTCTTC; CDR3aa: CASSARQGQLYNEQFF
j_gene: TRBJ2-3; v_gene: TRBV18; d_gene: TRBD2; abundance: once; CDR3nt: TGTGCCAGCTCACCAACTAGCGGGGGGGCCGGGTCCACAGATACGCAGTATTTT; CDR3aa: CASSPTSGGAGSTDTQYF
j_gene: TRBJ2-2; v_gene: TRBV6-6; d_gene: TRBD1; abundance: .; CDR3nt: TGTGCCAGCAGTAACAGGGGGGACACCGGGGAGCTGTTTTTT; CDR3aa: CASSNRGDTGELFF
j_gene: TRBJ2-3; v_gene: TRBV7-9; d_gene: .; abundance: .; CDR3nt: TGTGCCAGCAGCTTAGTTGCGGGGGCCCTCACAGATACGCAGTATTTT; CDR3aa: CASSLVAGALTDTQYF
j_gene: TRBJ2-5; v_gene: TRBV13; d_gene: .; abundance: .; CDR3nt: TGTGCCAGCAGCCTTCGACAGCAAGAGACCCAGTACTTC; CDR3aa: CASSLRQQETQYF
j_gene: TRBJ1-5; v_gene: TRBV7-9; d_gene: .; abundance: .; CDR3nt: TGTGCCAGCAGTCCGGGGGGAGGGCTATCCAATCAGCCCCAGCATTTT; CDR3aa: CASSPGGGLSNQPQHF
j_gene: TRBJ2-1; v_gene: TRBV10-2; d_gene: TRBD1; abundance: once; CDR3nt: TGCGCCAGCAGGGACAGGAATTTCTACAATGAGCAGTTCTTC; CDR3aa: CASRDRNFYNEQFF
j_gene: TRBJ2-5; v_gene: TRBV5-1; d_gene: .; abundance: few; CDR3nt: TGCGCCAGCAGCTTGGGACAGCCTCCCGGGGGGACCCAGTACTTC; CDR3aa: CASSLGQPPGGTQYF
j_gene: TRBJ2-5; v_gene: TRBV19; d_gene: .; abundance: .; CDR3nt: TGTGCCAGTAGCATCGACTTCCAAGAGACCCAGTACTTC; CDR3aa: CASSIDFQETQYF
j_gene: TRBJ2-1; v_gene: TRBV5-1; d_gene: .; abundance: few; CDR3nt: TGCGCCAGCAGCCCTTGGACAGAAAATGAGCAGTTCTTC; CDR3aa: CASSPWTENEQFF
j_gene: TRBJ1-2; v_gene: TRBV18; d_gene: TRBD1; abundance: .; CDR3nt: TGTGCCAGCTCACCGACAGGGAACTATGGCTACACCTTC; CDR3aa: CASSPTGNYGYTF
j_gene: TRBJ1-2; v_gene: TRBV6-4; d_gene: .; abundance: .; CDR3nt: TGTGCCAGCACCGAAACTCTCAACTATGGCTACACCTTC; CDR3aa: CASTETLNYGYTF
j_gene: TRBJ2-6; v_gene: TRBV14; d_gene: .; abundance: .; CDR3nt: TGTGCCAGCAGCCCCACAGGTATCCCCTACTCTGGGGCCAACGTCCTGACTTTC; CDR3aa: CASSPTGIPYSGANVLTF
j_gene: TRBJ1-2; v_gene: TRBV18; d_gene: .; abundance: .; CDR3nt: TGTGCCAGCTCACCGGGGGGATTGGCCGCCGAGCTCTATGGCTACACCTTC; CDR3aa: CASSPGGLAAELYGYTF
j_gene: TRBJ2-3; v_gene: TRBV6-1; d_gene: .; abundance: .; CDR3nt: TGTGCCAGCAGTGAAACCACAGATACGCAGTATTTT; CDR3aa: CASSETTDTQYF
j_gene: TRBJ1-1; v_gene: TRBV2; d_gene: .; abundance: .; CDR3nt: TGTGCCAGCAGTGACGAGCGGGGCACTGAAGCTTTCTTT; CDR3aa: CASSDERGTEAFF
j_gene: TRBJ2-5; v_gene: TRBV10-1; d_gene: .; abundance: .; CDR3nt: TGCGCCAGCAGTGACACCTCTCCCCAAGAGACCCAGTACTTC; CDR3aa: CASSDTSPQETQYF
j_gene: TRBJ2-3; v_gene: TRBV27; d_gene: TRBD1; abundance: medium-sized; CDR3nt: TGTGCCAGCAGTTCGGGACAGGGCGAGGGAGATACGCAGTATTTT; CDR3aa: CASSSGQGEGDTQYF
j_gene: TRBJ2-3; v_gene: TRBV2; d_gene: .; abundance: .; CDR3nt: TGTGCCAGCAGCCCAACAGGGTTGGTTACAGATACGCAGTATTTT; CDR3aa: CASSPTGLVTDTQYF
j_gene: TRBJ2-1; v_gene: TRBV29-1; d_gene: .; abundance: few; CDR3nt: TGCAGCGTTGAAGAGGGGCTCAGGGTGATCGGCAATGAGCAGTTCTTC; CDR3aa: CSVEEGLRVIGNEQFF
j_gene: TRBJ2-3; v_gene: TRBV2; d_gene: .; abundance: .; CDR3nt: TGTGCCAGCAGTGACAGTCAGACAGATACGCAGTATTTT; CDR3aa: CASSDSQTDTQYF
j_gene: TRBJ2-3; v_gene: TRBV6-4; d_gene: .; abundance: .; CDR3nt: TGTGCCAGCAGGGGGGGGTCGGGGGGCAAGGGCACAGATACGCAGTATTTT; CDR3aa: CASRGGSGGKGTDTQYF
j_gene: TRBJ1-5; v_gene: TRBV6-4; d_gene: .; abundance: .; CDR3nt: TGTGCCAGCAGTGACCCAGGGTCGGGGTGCGATCAGCCCCAGCATTTT; CDR3aa: CASSDPGSGCDQPQHF
j_gene: TRBJ1-4; v_gene: TRBV21-1; d_gene: .; abundance: few; CDR3nt: TGTGCCAGCAGCATACGCACGGGACGGTATAATGAAAAACTGTTTTTT; CDR3aa: CASSIRTGRYNEKLFF
j_gene: TRBJ2-1; v_gene: TRBV12-3/TRBV12-4; d_gene: TRBD2; abundance: .; CDR3nt: TGTGCCAGCAGTTTAGCGCGGGGGGCAAAGCAGTTCTTC; CDR3aa: CASSLARGAKQFF
j_gene: TRBJ1-1; v_gene: TRBV27; d_gene: .; abundance: .; CDR3nt: TGTGCCAGCAGTTTCTCACAGATGAACACTGAAGCTTTCTTT; CDR3aa: CASSFSQMNTEAFF
j_gene: TRBJ1-4; v_gene: TRBV12-5; d_gene: TRBD1; abundance: once; CDR3nt: TGTGCTAGTGGTTTCTCGACAGGGGGCGCGGAAAAACTGTTTTTT; CDR3aa: CASGFSTGGAEKLFF
j_gene: TRBJ2-2; v_gene: TRBV24-1; d_gene: TRBD1; abundance: .; CDR3nt: TGTGCCACCAGTGCCCTTGGACAGGCGAACACCGGGGAGCTGTTTTTT; CDR3aa: CATSALGQANTGELFF
j_gene: TRBJ2-5; v_gene: TRBV12-5; d_gene: TRBD1; abundance: .; CDR3nt: TGTGCTAGTGGTCCGGGACAGGGGTTAGGGACCCAGTACTTC; CDR3aa: CASGPGQGLGTQYF
j_gene: TRBJ1-5; v_gene: TRBV7-2; d_gene: .; abundance: few; CDR3nt: TGTGCCAGCAGCTTAGAGGGCGGCCGGCCCCAGCATTTT; CDR3aa: CASSLEGGRPQHF
j_gene: TRBJ2-5; v_gene: TRBV4-1; d_gene: TRBD2; abundance: .; CDR3nt: TGCGCCAGCAGCCAAACTAGCGGGGGGGAGACCCAGTACTTC; CDR3aa: CASSQTSGGETQYF
j_gene: TRBJ1-5; v_gene: TRBV5-1; d_gene: .; abundance: once; CDR3nt: TGCGCCAGCAGCTTGGAGTCTAGCAATCAGCCCCAGCATTTT; CDR3aa: CASSLESSNQPQHF
j_gene: TRBJ1-4; v_gene: TRBV10-1; d_gene: .; abundance: few; CDR3nt: TGCGCCAGCAGCGACCAGGGTGAAAAACTGTTTTTT; CDR3aa: CASSDQGEKLFF
j_gene: TRBJ2-5; v_gene: TRBV5-1; d_gene: TRBD1; abundance: few; CDR3nt: TGCGCCAGCAGGGGACAGGCATCCCAAGAGACCCAGTACTTC; CDR3aa: CASRGQASQETQYF
j_gene: TRBJ2-1; v_gene: TRBV7-3; d_gene: .; abundance: .; CDR3nt: TGTGCCAGCAGCGAACAGGGAAGCGCCTACAATGAGCAGTTCTTC; CDR3aa: CASSEQGSAYNEQFF
j_gene: TRBJ1-1; v_gene: TRBV6-5; d_gene: .; abundance: .; CDR3nt: TGTGCCAGCAGTCCCCTTCGACCGTGGGCCACTGAAGCTTTCTTT; CDR3aa: CASSPLRPWATEAFF
j_gene: TRBJ2-5; v_gene: TRBV18; d_gene: .; abundance: .; CDR3nt: TGTGCCAGCTCACTAAACGGGCCCTCGCAAGGCGAGACCCAGTACTTC; CDR3aa: CASSLNGPSQGETQYF
j_gene: TRBJ2-3; v_gene: TRBV18; d_gene: .; abundance: .; CDR3nt: TGTGCCAGCTCACCAGGGGGCTTTAGCACAGATACGCAGTATTTT; CDR3aa: CASSPGGFSTDTQYF
j_gene: TRBJ2-1; v_gene: TRBV4-3; d_gene: TRBD2; abundance: once; CDR3nt: TGCGCCAGCAGCCAAGTACCGGGACTAGCCTACAATGAGCAGTTCTTC; CDR3aa: CASSQVPGLAYNEQFF
j_gene: TRBJ2-1; v_gene: TRBV14; d_gene: TRBD1; abundance: few; CDR3nt: TGTGCCAGCAGCCATAACAGGGGGATCGATGAGCAGTTCTTC; CDR3aa: CASSHNRGIDEQFF
j_gene: TRBJ2-5; v_gene: TRBV11-2; d_gene: TRBD2; abundance: once; CDR3nt: TGTGCCAGCAGCTCCCCCGGACTAGCTACCTGGAGGTACCAAGAGACCCAGTACTTC; CDR3aa: CASSSPGLATWRYQETQYF
j_gene: TRBJ1-2; v_gene: TRBV21-1; d_gene: .; abundance: once; CDR3nt: TGTGCCAGCAGCAACGGGACAGGGTTACTCTCCTATGGCTACACCTTC; CDR3aa: CASSNGTGLLSYGYTF
j_gene: TRBJ1-1; v_gene: TRBV12-3/TRBV12-4; d_gene: .; abundance: few; CDR3nt: TGTGCCAGCAGTCCGACAGGCACTGAAGCTTTCTTT; CDR3aa: CASSPTGTEAFF
j_gene: TRBJ1-1; v_gene: TRBV4-1; d_gene: .; abundance: .; CDR3nt: TGCGCCAGCAGCCAAGATACGAGGGAGGGACAGAACACTGAAGCTTTCTTT; CDR3aa: CASSQDTREGQNTEAFF
j_gene: TRBJ2-3; v_gene: TRBV6-1; d_gene: .; abundance: .; CDR3nt: TGTGCCAGCAGTGATCGCGCGGGGACAGATACGCAGTATTTT; CDR3aa: CASSDRAGTDTQYF
j_gene: TRBJ1-3; v_gene: TRBV6-5; d_gene: .; abundance: .; CDR3nt: TGTGCCAGCACCCCACCGGGGGCTGGAAACACCATATATTTT; CDR3aa: CASTPPGAGNTIYF
j_gene: TRBJ2-5; v_gene: TRBV6-5; d_gene: .; abundance: .; CDR3nt: TGTGCCAGCAGTTACGGGGGACACGGTGAGACCCAGTACTTC; CDR3aa: CASSYGGHGETQYF
j_gene: TRBJ1-4; v_gene: TRBV3-1/TRBV3-2; d_gene: .; abundance: .; CDR3nt: TGTGCCAGCAGCCAACGGGGGACCAATGAAAAACTGTTTTTT; CDR3aa: CASSQRGTNEKLFF
j_gene: TRBJ1-1; v_gene: TRBV5-1; d_gene: .; abundance: .; CDR3nt: TGCGCCAGCAGCTTATTGGTTGATGGACAGATGAACACTGAAGCTTTCTTT; CDR3aa: CASSLLVDGQMNTEAFF
j_gene: TRBJ1-1; v_gene: TRBV2; d_gene: TRBD1; abundance: .; CDR3nt: TGTGCCAGCAGGGGGACAGGTCCAAACACTGAAGCTTTCTTT; CDR3aa: CASRGTGPNTEAFF
j_gene: TRBJ2-1; v_gene: TRBV4-1; d_gene: TRBD2; abundance: .; CDR3nt: TGCGCCAGCAGCCAAGATCGAGTTAGCGGGGAACATCTCGAGTTCTTC; CDR3aa: CASSQDRVSGEHLEFF
j_gene: TRBJ1-1; v_gene: TRBV10-3; d_gene: .; abundance: .; CDR3nt: TGTGCCATCAGTGAGTCGGGAAGAGGGAACACTGAAGCTTTCTTT; CDR3aa: CAISESGRGNTEAFF
j_gene: TRBJ1-6; v_gene: TRBV5-1; d_gene: TRBD1; abundance: .; CDR3nt: TGCGCCAGCAGCGAAGGGACAGGGATAACCTATAATTCACCCCTCCACTTT; CDR3aa: CASSEGTGITYNSPLHF